Each of the 3 T cell receptor beta chains below was sequenced from the same sample in a study of OX40 agonist ivuxolimab in advanced cancers. Generated by immunoSEQ multiplex PCR, the TCRdb table keeps only in-frame clones and is missing some. The profile shows about 61,000 clones, 92% of them singletons. The specimen was CD4+ or CD8+ T cells sorted from blood, collected in a trial of the OX40 agonist ivuxolimab. Receptor source: an adult with an advanced solid tumor such as melanoma, head and neck, liver or kidney cancer.

The chain carries TRBV27 and TRBJ2-7; D ambiguous. From germline, CDR1 is MNHEY and CDR2 SMNVEV (reference sequence). This CDR3 is built from 15 residues. Here the CDR3 DNA reads TGTGCATATCTAAAAAAAGGGTGGCCCCCCTACGAGCAGTACGTC. As protein: CAYLKKGWPPYEQYV.

This chain joins TRBV15 and TRBJ1-1; D gene uncertain. The ends were cut back, 1 base at V and 0 bases at J, with 9 bases in the middle. CDR3 length: 15 amino acids. The germline V gene encodes CDR1 LNHNV and CDR2 YYDKDF (reference sequence). CDR3 residues: CATSRGGYMNTEAFF. The CDR3 nucleotides are TGTGCCACCAGCAGAGGTGGGTACATGAACACTGAAGCTTTCTTT.

Written as DNA, the CDR3 is TGTGCCAGCAGCTATGGACTATTTCCACGATCCTACAATGAGCAGTTCTTC. Its protein is CASSYGLFPRSYNEQFF. J is TRBJ2-1 and V is TRBV7-9, with D perhaps matching TRBD2 (6 bases). The V gene's germline CDR1 is SEHNR and CDR2 FQNEAQ (reference sequence). The CDR3 spans 17 residues. V shed 4 bases and J shed 1 base, with 17 bases lying between them.